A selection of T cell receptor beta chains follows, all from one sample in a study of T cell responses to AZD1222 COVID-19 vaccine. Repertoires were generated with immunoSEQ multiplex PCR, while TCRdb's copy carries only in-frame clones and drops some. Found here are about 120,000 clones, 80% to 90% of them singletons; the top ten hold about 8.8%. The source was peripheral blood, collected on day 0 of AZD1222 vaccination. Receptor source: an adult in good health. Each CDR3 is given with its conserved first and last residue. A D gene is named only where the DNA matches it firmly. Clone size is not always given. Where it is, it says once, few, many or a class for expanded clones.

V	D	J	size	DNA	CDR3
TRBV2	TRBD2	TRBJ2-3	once	TGTGCCAGCAGCAACCCGAGTAGCGGGAGCTTAGATACGCAGTATTTT	CASSNPSSGSLDTQYF
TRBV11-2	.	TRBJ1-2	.	TGTGCCAGCAGCTTAGAGGTCCCCCCGCGGGGCTACACCTTC	CASSLEVPPRGYTF
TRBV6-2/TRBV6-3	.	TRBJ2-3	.	TGTGCCAGCAGTCCAGGGAGCCCTAGCACAGATACGCAGTATTTT	CASSPGSPSTDTQYF
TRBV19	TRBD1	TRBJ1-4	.	TGTGCCAGTAGTGGCCTCCCCGGGACAGGCTTAAGAAAACTGTTTTTT	CASSGLPGTGLRKLFF
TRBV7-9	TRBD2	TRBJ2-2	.	TGTGCCAGCAGCGCCCTAGCGGGCGCGAACACCGGGGAGCTGTTTTTT	CASSALAGANTGELFF
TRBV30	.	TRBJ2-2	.	TGTGCCTGGAGCGCCGTGGACACCGGGGAGCTGTTTTTT	CAWSAVDTGELFF
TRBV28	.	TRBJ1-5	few	TGTGCCAGCGATCGAAGAACTTCTTTATGGGACAGCAATCAGCCCCAGCATTTT	CASDRRTSLWDSNQPQHF
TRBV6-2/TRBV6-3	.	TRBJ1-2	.	TGTGCCAGCAGTTACTCAAGCAGGTTCTATGGCTACACCTTC	CASSYSSRFYGYTF
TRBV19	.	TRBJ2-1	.	TGTGCCAGTAGTATATCCGGAATGAGAGGATACAATGAGCAGTTCTTC	CASSISGMRGYNEQFF
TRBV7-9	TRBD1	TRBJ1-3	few	TGTGCCAGCAGCTCCTCTGGGACAGGGAGCTCTGGAAACACCATATATTTT	CASSSSGTGSSGNTIYF
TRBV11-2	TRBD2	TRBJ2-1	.	TGTGCCAGCAGCTTAGGACTAGCGGGAGGAAGTGAGCAGTTCTTC	CASSLGLAGGSEQFF
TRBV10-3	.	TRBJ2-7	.	TGTGCCATCACCGCACAGGGCCGCGGCGAGCAGTACTTC	CAITAQGRGEQYF
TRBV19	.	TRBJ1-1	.	TGTGCCAGTCCAAACTCGGGGGGCACTGAAGCTTTCTTT	CASPNSGGTEAFF
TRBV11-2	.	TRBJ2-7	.	TGTGCCAGCAGCCGAGGCTCACACCCGTCCTACGAGCAGTACTTC	CASSRGSHPSYEQYF
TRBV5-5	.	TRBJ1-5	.	TGTGCCAGCAGCTTGCGGGGGGCAGATAGCAATCAGCCCCAGCATTTT	CASSLRGADSNQPQHF
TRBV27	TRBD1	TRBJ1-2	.	TGTGCCAGCAGTGAGACAGGGGACTATGGCTACACCTTC	CASSETGDYGYTF
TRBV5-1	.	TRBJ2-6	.	TGCGCCAGCAGCTTGCTGAGTGGGGCCAACGTCCTGACTTTC	CASSLLSGANVLTF
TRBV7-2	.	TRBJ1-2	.	TGTGCCAGCAGCTTAGCAATTCAGAGCCCTTATGGCTACACCTTC	CASSLAIQSPYGYTF
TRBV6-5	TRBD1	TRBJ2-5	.	TGTGCCAGCAGGCCGGGACAGAAGGAAGAGACCCAGTACTTC	CASRPGQKEETQYF
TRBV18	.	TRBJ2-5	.	TGTGCCAGCTCACCACCAACTAGCAGGGGCCAAGAGACCCAGTACTTC	CASSPPTSRGQETQYF
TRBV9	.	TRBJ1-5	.	TGTGCCAGCAGCCCGAGCCCCGGGCAGCCCCAGCATTTT	CASSPSPGQPQHF
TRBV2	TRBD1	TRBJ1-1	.	TGTGCCAGCATTGGACAGGGGGCGCACACTGAAGCTTTCTTT	CASIGQGAHTEAFF
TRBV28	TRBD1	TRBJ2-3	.	TGTGCCAGCAGTACAGGGGCCGCGACCCAGGCAGATACGCAGTATTTT	CASSTGAATQADTQYF
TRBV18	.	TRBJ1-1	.	TGTGCCAGCTCACCACCGAGTGGGGGGCCGGCCACTGAAGCTTTCTTT	CASSPPSGGPATEAFF